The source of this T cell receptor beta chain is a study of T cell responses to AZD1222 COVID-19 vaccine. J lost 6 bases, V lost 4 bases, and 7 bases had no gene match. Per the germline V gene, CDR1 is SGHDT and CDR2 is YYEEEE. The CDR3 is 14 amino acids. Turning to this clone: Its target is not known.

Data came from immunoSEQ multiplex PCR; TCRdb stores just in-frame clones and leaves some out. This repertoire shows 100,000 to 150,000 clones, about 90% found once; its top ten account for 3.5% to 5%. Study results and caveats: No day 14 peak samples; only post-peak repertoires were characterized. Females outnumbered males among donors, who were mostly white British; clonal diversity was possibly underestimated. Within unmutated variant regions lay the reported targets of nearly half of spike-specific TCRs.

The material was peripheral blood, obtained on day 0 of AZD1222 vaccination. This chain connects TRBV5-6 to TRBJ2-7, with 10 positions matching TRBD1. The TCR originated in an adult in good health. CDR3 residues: CASSEAGTGVEQYF. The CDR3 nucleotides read TGTGCCAGCAGCGAAGCCGGGACAGGGGTCGAGCAGTACTTC.